The present entry profiles one T cell receptor (beta chain) with its context. Its antigen is not known. V shed 0 bases and J shed 4 bases, with 18 bases lying between them. This CDR3 has 17 residues. CDR1 and CDR2 (germline): MNHEY, SVGEGT. The data were obtained in a study of Ad26.COV2.S vaccination and SARS-CoV-2 variants. Profiling relied on immunoSEQ multiplex PCR, and the TCRdb table lists in-frame clones only, not all of them. The top ten clones hold less than 15% of a sample with about 430,000 clones, roughly 90% of them seen once. Study-level findings and limits: Substantial breadth in spike-specific CD8+ and CD4+ T cell responses was reportedly seen after vaccination. Total responses of T cells may have been underestimated by the analyses of TCR breadth and depth.

The treatment denotes: roughly 20 received Ad26.COV2.S at low or high dose, single or two shots; roughly five received placebo; per-sample allocation not given. On day 63 after the first injection, vaccine and placebo recipients gave samples. Sequencing used peripheral blood, obtained in a trial of Ad26.COV2.S vaccine versus placebo. This receptor was obtained from a person between 18 and 59 years old who received the Ad26.COV2.S COVID-19 vaccine or a placebo. The genes are TRBV6-2 or TRBV6-3 and TRBJ2-5; D is undetermined. The CDR3 region is CASSYSCYCLTRETQYF. CDR3 in DNA: TGTGCCAGCAGTTACTCCTGTTACTGCCTAACGAGAGAGACCCAGTACTTC.